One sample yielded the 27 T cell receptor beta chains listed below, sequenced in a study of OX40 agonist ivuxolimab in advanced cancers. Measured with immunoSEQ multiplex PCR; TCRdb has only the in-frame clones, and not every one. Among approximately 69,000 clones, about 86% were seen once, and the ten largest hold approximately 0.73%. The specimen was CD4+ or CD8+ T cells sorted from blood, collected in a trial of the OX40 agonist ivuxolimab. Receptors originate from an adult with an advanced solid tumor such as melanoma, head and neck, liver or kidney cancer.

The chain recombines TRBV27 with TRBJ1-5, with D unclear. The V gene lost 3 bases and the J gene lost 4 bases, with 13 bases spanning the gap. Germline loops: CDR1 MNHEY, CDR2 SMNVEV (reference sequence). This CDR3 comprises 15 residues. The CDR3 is CASSFSGRRNQPQHF. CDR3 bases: TGTGCCAGCAGTTTCTCCGGGAGGCGGAATCAGCCCCAGCATTTT.

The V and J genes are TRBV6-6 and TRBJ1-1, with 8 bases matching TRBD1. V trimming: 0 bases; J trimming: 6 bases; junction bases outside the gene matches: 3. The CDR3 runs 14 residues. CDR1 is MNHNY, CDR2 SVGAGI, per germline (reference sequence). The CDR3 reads CASSYSPGGPEAFF. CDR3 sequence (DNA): TGTGCCAGCAGTTACTCGCCAGGGGGCCCTGAAGCTTTCTTT.

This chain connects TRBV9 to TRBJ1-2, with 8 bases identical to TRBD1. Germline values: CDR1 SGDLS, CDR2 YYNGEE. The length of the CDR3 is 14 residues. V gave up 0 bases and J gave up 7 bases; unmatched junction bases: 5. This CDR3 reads CASSVVQGAVGYTF. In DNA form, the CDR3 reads TGTGCCAGCAGCGTAGTCCAGGGGGCCGTTGGCTACACCTTC.

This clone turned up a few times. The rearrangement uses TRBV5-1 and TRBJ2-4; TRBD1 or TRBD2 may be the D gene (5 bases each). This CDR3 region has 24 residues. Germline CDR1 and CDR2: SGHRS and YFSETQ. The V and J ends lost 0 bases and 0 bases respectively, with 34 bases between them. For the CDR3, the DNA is TGCGCCAGCAGCTTGGGCGTCTCGTCCATGGGGGACCTTTTCAATTCCTTAGCCAAAAACATTCAGTACTTC. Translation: CASSLGVSSMGDLFNSLAKNIQYF.

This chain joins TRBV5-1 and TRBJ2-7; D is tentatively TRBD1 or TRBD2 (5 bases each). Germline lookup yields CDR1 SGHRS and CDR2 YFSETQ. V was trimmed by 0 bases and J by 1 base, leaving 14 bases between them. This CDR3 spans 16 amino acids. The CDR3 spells CASSLAFRDASYEQYF. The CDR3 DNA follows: TGCGCCAGCAGCTTGGCCTTTAGGGACGCTTCCTACGAGCAGTACTTC.

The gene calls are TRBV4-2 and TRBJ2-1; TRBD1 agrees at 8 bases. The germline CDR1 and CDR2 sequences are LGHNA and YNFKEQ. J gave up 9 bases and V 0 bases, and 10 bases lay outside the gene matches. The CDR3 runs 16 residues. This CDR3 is CASSQDPGQGFGEQFF. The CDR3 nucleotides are TGTGCCAGCAGCCAAGATCCCGGACAGGGATTCGGTGAGCAGTTCTTC.

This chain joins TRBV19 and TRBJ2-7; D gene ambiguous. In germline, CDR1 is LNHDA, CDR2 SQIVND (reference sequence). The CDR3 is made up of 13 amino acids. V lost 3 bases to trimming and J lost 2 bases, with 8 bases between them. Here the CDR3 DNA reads TGTGCCAGTAGTATCGCAGGAACCTACGAGCAGTACTTC. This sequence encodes CASSIAGTYEQYF.

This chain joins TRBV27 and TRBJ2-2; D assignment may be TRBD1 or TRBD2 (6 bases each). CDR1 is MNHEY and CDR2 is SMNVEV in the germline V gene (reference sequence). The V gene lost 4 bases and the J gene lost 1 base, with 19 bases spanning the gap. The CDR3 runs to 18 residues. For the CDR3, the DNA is TGTGCCAGCAGTTCCCATAAAGGGGGTAGCGGGAACACCGGGGAGCTGTTTTTT. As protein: CASSSHKGGSGNTGELFF.

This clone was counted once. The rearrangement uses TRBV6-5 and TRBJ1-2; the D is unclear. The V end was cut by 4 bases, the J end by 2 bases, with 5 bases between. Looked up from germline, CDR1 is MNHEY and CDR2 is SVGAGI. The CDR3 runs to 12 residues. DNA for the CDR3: TGTGCCAGCAGTTCCAGGAACTATGGCTACACCTTC. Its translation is CASSSRNYGYTF.

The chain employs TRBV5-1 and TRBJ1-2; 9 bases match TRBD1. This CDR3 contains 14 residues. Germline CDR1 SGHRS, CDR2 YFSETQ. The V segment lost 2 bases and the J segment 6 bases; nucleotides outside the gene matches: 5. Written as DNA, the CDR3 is TGCGCCAGCAGCTTATGGACAGGGGATCATGGCTACACCTTC. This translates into CASSLWTGDHGYTF.

The CDR3 DNA reads TGTGCCAGCAGCTTACAGGGGACCGGGGAGCTGTTTTTT. Its protein is CASSLQGTGELFF. The chain is built from TRBV7-9 and TRBJ2-2, with TRBD1 as a possible D gene (6 bases). The CDR3 runs 13 residues. Trimming took 2 bases from V and 5 from J, leaving 6 bases between them. Germline CDR1 reads SEHNR; CDR2 reads FQNEAQ (reference sequence).

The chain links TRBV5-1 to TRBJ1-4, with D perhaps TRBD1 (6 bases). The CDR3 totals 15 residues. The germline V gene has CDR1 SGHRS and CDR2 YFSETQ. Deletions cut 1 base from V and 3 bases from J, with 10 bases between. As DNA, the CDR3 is TGCGCCAGCAGCTTGTTACAGGGCTCTAATGAAAAACTGTTTTTT. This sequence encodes CASSLLQGSNEKLFF.

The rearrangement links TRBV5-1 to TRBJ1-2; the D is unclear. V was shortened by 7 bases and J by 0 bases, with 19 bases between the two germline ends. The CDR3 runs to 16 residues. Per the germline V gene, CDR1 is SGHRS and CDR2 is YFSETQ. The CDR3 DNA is TGCGCCAGCCGCAATCAAGCGCAGATGACTAACTATGGCTACACCTTC. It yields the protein CASRNQAQMTNYGYTF.

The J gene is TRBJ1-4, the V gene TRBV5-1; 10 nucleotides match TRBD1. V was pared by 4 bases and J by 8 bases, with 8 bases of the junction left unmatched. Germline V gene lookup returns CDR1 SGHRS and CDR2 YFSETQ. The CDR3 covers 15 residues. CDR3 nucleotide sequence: TGCGCCAGCAGCGCCGGGACAGGGGTGCGGGAAAAACTGTTTTTT. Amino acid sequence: CASSAGTGVREKLFF.

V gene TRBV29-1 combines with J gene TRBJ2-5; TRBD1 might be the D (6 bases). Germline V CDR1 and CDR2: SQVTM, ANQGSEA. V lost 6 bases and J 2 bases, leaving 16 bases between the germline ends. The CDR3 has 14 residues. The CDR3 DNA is TGCAGCGTACTCTTGACAGGATTACAAGAGACCCAGTACTTC. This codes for CSVLLTGLQETQYF.

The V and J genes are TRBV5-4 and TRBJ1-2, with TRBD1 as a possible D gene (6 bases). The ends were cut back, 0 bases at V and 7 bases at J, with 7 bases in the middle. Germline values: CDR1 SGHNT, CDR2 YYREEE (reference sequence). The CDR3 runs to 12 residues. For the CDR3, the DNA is TGTGCCAGCAGCTTGGAGGGGGGTGGCTACACCTTC. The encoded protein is CASSLEGGGYTF.

The CDR3 here is CAIRTGGDTEAFF. The DNA of the CDR3 is TGTGCCATCCGCACAGGGGGGGATACTGAAGCTTTCTTT. This rearrangement joins TRBV10-3 to TRBJ1-1; 8 bases are shared with TRBD1. Germline CDR1 reads ENHRY; CDR2 reads SYGVKD. V was clipped by 8 bases and J by 5 bases; unmatched bases: 7. The CDR3 has 13 residues.

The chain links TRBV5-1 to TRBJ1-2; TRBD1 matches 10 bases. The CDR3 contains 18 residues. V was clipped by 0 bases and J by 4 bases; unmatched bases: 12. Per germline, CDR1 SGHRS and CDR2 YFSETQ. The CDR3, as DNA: TGCGCCAGCAGCTTGGGCATCTTACGGACAGGGGGTTCCTATGGCTACACCTTC. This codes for CASSLGILRTGGSYGYTF. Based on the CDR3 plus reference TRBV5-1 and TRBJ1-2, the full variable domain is KAGVTQTPRYLIKTRGQQVTLSCSPISGHRSVSWYQQTPGQGLQFLFEYFSETQRNKGNFPGRFSGRQFSNSRSEMNVSTLELGDSALYLCASSLGILRTGGSYGYTFGSGTRLTVV.

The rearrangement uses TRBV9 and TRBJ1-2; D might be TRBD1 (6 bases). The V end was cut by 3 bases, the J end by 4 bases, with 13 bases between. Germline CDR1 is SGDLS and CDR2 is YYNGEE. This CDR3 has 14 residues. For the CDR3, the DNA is TGTGCCAGCAGCGGCCCGGACAGTTCCTATGGCTACACCTTC. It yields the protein CASSGPDSSYGYTF.

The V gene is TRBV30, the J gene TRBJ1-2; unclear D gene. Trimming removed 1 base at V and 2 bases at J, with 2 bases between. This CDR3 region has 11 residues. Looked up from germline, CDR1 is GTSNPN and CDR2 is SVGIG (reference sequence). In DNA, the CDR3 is TGTGCCTGGAGTGGGAACTATGGCTACACCTTC. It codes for CAWSGNYGYTF.

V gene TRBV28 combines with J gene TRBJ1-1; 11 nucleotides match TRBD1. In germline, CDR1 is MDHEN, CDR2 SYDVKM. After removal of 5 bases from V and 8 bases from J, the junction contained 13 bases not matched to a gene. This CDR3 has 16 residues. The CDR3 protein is CASSPQGARTGGEAFF. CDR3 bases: TGTGCCAGCAGTCCTCAAGGGGCCCGGACAGGGGGCGAAGCTTTCTTT.

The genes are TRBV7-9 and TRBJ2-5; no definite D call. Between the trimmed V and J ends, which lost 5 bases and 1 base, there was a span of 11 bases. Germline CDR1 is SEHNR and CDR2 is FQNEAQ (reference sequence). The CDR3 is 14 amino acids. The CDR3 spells CASSPPGLQETQYF. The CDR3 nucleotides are TGTGCCAGCAGCCCCCCCGGGCTCCAAGAGACCCAGTACTTC.

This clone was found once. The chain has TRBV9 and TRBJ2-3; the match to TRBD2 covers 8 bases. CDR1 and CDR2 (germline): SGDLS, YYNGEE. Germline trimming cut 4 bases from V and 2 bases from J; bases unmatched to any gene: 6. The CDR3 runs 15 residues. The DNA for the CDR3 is TGTGCCAGCAGCCCCCGACTAGCGCTCACAGATACGCAGTATTTT. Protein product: CASSPRLALTDTQYF.

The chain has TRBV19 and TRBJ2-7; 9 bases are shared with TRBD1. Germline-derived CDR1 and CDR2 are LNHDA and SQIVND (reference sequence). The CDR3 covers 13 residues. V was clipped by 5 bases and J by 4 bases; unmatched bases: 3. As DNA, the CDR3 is TGTGCCAGTAGTCGGGACAGGGAGTACGAGCAGTACTTC. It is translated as CASSRDREYEQYF.

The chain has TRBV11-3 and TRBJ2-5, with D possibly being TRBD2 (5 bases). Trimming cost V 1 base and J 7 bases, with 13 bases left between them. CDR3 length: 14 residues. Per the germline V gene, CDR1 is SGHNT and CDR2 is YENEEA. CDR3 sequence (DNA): TGTGCCAGCAGCTTAGGAGGGTCAGTAGGGACCCAGTACTTC. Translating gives CASSLGGSVGTQYF. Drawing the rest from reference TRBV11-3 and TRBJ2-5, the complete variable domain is EAGVVQSPRYKIIEKKQPVAFWCNPISGHNTLYWYLQNLGQGPELLIRYENEEAVDDSQLPKDRFSAERLKGVDSTLKIQPAELGDSAVYLCASSLGGSVGTQYFGPGTRLLVL.

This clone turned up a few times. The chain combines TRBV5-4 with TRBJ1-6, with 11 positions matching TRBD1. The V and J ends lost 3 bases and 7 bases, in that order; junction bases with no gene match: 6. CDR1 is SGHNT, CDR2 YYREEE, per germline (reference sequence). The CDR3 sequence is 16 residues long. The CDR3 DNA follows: TGTGCCAGCAGCTCATTCGGACAGGGGGCAAATTCACCCCTCCACTTT. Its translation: CASSSFGQGANSPLHF.

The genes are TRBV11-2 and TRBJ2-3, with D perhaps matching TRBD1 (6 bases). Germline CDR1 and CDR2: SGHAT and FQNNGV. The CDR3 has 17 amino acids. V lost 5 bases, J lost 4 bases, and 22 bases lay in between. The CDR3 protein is CASSRFGYRARPDTQYF. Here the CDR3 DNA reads TGTGCCAGCAGCCGATTTGGGTACAGGGCGAGGCCAGATACGCAGTATTTT. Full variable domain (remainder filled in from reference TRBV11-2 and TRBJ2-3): EAGVAQSPRYKIIEKRQSVAFWCNPISGHATLYWYQQILGQGPKLLIQFQNNGVVDDSQLPKDRFSAERLKGVDSTLKIQPAKLEDSAVYLCASSRFGYRARPDTQYFGPGTRLTVL.